A single sample is the source of the 6 T cell receptor beta chains below, sequenced in a study of T cell responses to AZD1222 COVID-19 vaccine. The data were produced by immunoSEQ multiplex PCR, yet TCRdb's version contains in-frame clones alone and is incomplete. The sample comprises 110,000 to 150,000 clones, 85% to 95% of which are singletons, and about 12% rests with the top ten. This specimen was peripheral blood, taken after recovery from COVID-19. Receptors were obtained from an adult who had recovered from COVID-19.

The chain recombines TRBV28 with TRBJ2-5; D may be TRBD1 (6 bases). Trimming cost V 2 bases and J 3 bases, with 16 bases left between them. Looked up from germline, CDR1 is MDHEN and CDR2 is SYDVKM. The CDR3 spans 16 residues. CDR3 residues: CASSLHRWGREETQYF. The CDR3 region has the DNA TGTGCCAGCAGTTTACACCGTTGGGGGCGGGAAGAGACCCAGTACTTC.

This chain links TRBV28 with TRBJ1-1; D unclear. CDR1 and CDR2 (germline): MDHEN, SYDVKM. This CDR3 contains 15 residues. V lost 1 base and J 2 bases, leaving 11 bases between the germline ends. CDR3 amino acids: CASSLLHTFNTEAFF. DNA of the CDR3: TGTGCCAGCAGTTTATTGCACACCTTCAACACTGAAGCTTTCTTT.

CDR3 in amino acids: CASSSGGLSYNEQFF. The CDR3 DNA follows: TGTGCCAGCAGCTCGGGGGGACTTTCCTACAATGAGCAGTTCTTC. The chain employs TRBV5-4 and TRBJ2-1, with 7 bases identical to TRBD2. Germline trimming cut 3 bases from V and 1 base from J; bases unmatched to any gene: 4. This CDR3 has 15 amino acids. Germline CDR1 and CDR2: SGHNT and YYREEE (reference sequence).

This chain links TRBV11-2 with TRBJ1-3; a weak D match, TRBD1 (5 bases). CDR1 and CDR2 from the germline V gene are SGHAT and FQNNGV. Deletions cut 0 bases from V and 2 bases from J, with 11 bases between. CDR3 length equals 16 residues. CDR3 bases: TGTGCCAGCAGCTTAGAAGCCGGGGGTGCTGGAAACACCATATATTTT. Protein sequence: CASSLEAGGAGNTIYF.

The genes are TRBV2 and TRBJ2-1, with 12 bases identical to TRBD2. V shed 7 bases and J 3 bases; nucleotides not matched to a gene: 1. Looked up from germline, CDR1 is SNHLY and CDR2 is FYNNEI. The CDR3 is 14 amino acids. The CDR3 sequence is CASKLAGGYNEQFF. As DNA, the CDR3 is TGTGCCAGCAAACTAGCGGGAGGCTACAATGAGCAGTTCTTC.

The V and J genes are TRBV6-5 and TRBJ2-7; D might be TRBD2 (7 bases). The V and J ends lost 2 bases and 1 base respectively, with 12 bases between them. The CDR3 has 15 residues. CDR1 MNHEY and CDR2 SVGAGI come from the germline V gene. CDR3 protein: CASSYPRGGSYEQYF. The CDR3 DNA reads as TGTGCCAGCAGTTACCCCAGGGGAGGGTCCTACGAGCAGTACTTC.